This TCR beta chain was sequenced during a study of T cell repertoires in cytomegalovirus infection (dated by TCRdb to between 2018 and 2021). In the study overall: The HLA type of each donor mattered for the analysis, because public TCR beta signatures pointed to carriage of CMV infection along with the matching HLA type. What the work shows at the level of the full study, not this receptor alone: The ex vivo response was dominated by HLA-C-restricted CMV-specific TCR beta clonotypes, which also provided the single most frequent clonotype in two of eight donors. In both this cohort and an independent cohort of several hundred donors, the cumulative frequency of public TCR beta family members distinguished carriers of CMV infection plus the relevant HLA type.

As for this clonotype: It has no known antigen specificity. No much larger clone is present one base from it, and per-base qualities are unavailable.

At the junction V is shortened by 6 bases and J by 8 bases; bases outside the gene matches: 8. The CDR3 numbers 14 residues from cysteine through phenylalanine. The entry retains the CDR3 DNA only, 42 bases that are in frame from base 1. The sequencer listed for this sample is Illumina HiSeq 1500. TCRdb cleaned the public reads at Q25 with fastp, built clones with MiXCR and kept in-frame beta chains. Records with the same CDR3 protein are collapsed into one entry carrying the most frequent genes and DNA. The sample records hundreds of thousands of distinct CDR3 sequences, 20% to 30% of which are singletons. The ten largest clones represent 7.5% to 9% of the sample.

The sequenced sample was CD8+ T cells from PBMCs. This TCR was recovered from a human donor in good health (CMV status not recorded). Some clones in this sample may be carry-over from other donors' samples. The chain uses TRBV12-3 or TRBV12-4 and TRBJ2-1, with TRBD2 identical over 9 junction bases. The bases read TGTGCCAGCAGGATAGCGGGGGTCGGATATGAGCAGTTCTTC. The resulting protein is CASRIAGVGYEQFF.